This record concerns one T cell receptor beta chain sequence. The sample is drawn from a study of T cell clones after liver transplantation. Profiling relied on immunoSEQ multiplex PCR, and the TCRdb table lists in-frame clones only, not all of them. In the table there are tens of thousands of clones, about 70% of which are singletons. From germline, CDR1 is MDHEN and CDR2 SYDVKM. Trimming took off 6 bases at V and 4 bases at J, with 16 bases between the two ends. This CDR3 has 15 amino acids. The chain carries TRBV28 and TRBJ1-3; D may be TRBD1 (6 bases). The sequence was obtained from a human patient who received a liver transplant. Some T cells may originate from the graft donor. The specimen comprised CD4+ T cells from blood, sampled at the 22-month timepoint. CDR3 amino acids: CASRPAGTWGNTIYF. CDR3 nucleotides: TGTGCCAGCAGACCAGCCGGGACATGGGGAAACACCATATATTTT.